The rows below give T cell receptor beta chains drawn from one sample of a study of blood T cell repertoires in COVID-19. Sequencing was performed with immunoSEQ multiplex PCR; in TCRdb, only in-frame clones are kept and a portion is missing. The sample has 450,000 or so clones; 90% are singletons. Source material: PBMCs or T cells enriched from blood (not recorded which). The source of these receptors is a young man who had recovered from COVID-19. The CDR3 runs from the conserved cysteine through the conserved F or W. A D gene is named only where the DNA matches it firmly. Clone sizes are given selectively: once, few, many, or a class where the clone is expanded.

cdr3_nt: TGTGCCAGCAGCCAAGACCTGGGACAGTACAATGAGCAGTTCTTC
cdr3_aa: CASSQDLGQYNEQFF
j_call: TRBJ2-1
clone_size: -
v_call: TRBV14
d_call: TRBD1

cdr3_nt: TGCGCCAGCAGCTTTACAGCAGGGGCCCACGAGCAGTACTTC
cdr3_aa: CASSFTAGAHEQYF
j_call: TRBJ2-7
clone_size: once
v_call: TRBV5-1
d_call: -

cdr3_nt: TGTGCCAGCAGCCCGGGGACAGGGGGACGCACTGAAGCTTTCTTT
cdr3_aa: CASSPGTGGRTEAFF
j_call: TRBJ1-1
clone_size: -
v_call: TRBV27
d_call: TRBD1

cdr3_nt: TGCGCCAGCACCAGAACGGGACAGAAACAAGAGACCCAGTACTTC
cdr3_aa: CASTRTGQKQETQYF
j_call: TRBJ2-5
clone_size: -
v_call: TRBV5-1
d_call: TRBD1

cdr3_nt: TGTGCCACCAGTAGTGGGAGGATGTATGGCTACACCTTC
cdr3_aa: CATSSGRMYGYTF
j_call: TRBJ1-2
clone_size: once
v_call: TRBV24-1
d_call: -

cdr3_nt: TGTGCCAGCAGGACCAGACTAGAGCCGACCGAAAAACTGTTTTTT
cdr3_aa: CASRTRLEPTEKLFF
j_call: TRBJ1-4
clone_size: -
v_call: TRBV27
d_call: -

cdr3_nt: TGCGCCAGCAGCCAAAGACGGACAGGCACTGAAGCTTTCTTT
cdr3_aa: CASSQRRTGTEAFF
j_call: TRBJ1-1
clone_size: -
v_call: TRBV4-1
d_call: TRBD1

cdr3_nt: TGCGCCAGCACAGGCTCCGGGACAGGGGAAATGGGCGCTTTCTTT
cdr3_aa: CASTGSGTGEMGAFF
j_call: TRBJ1-1
clone_size: -
v_call: TRBV5-1
d_call: TRBD1

cdr3_nt: TGTGCCAGCAGTTTACCGGGACTTTCTTATTCACCCCTCCACTTT
cdr3_aa: CASSLPGLSYSPLHF
j_call: TRBJ1-6
clone_size: once
v_call: TRBV6-5
d_call: -

cdr3_nt: TGTGCCAGCAGTGGGGAGGGCGAGCAGTACTTC
cdr3_aa: CASSGEGEQYF
j_call: TRBJ2-7
clone_size: few
v_call: TRBV28
d_call: TRBD2

cdr3_nt: TGCAGTACACGCGGGAACACTGAAGCTTTCTTT
cdr3_aa: CSTRGNTEAFF
j_call: TRBJ1-1
clone_size: -
v_call: TRBV20-1
d_call: -

cdr3_nt: TGTGCCAGCAGCGTAACAGTTGGGGCTGGAGAGACCCAGTACTTC
cdr3_aa: CASSVTVGAGETQYF
j_call: TRBJ2-5
clone_size: -
v_call: TRBV9
d_call: -

cdr3_nt: TGTGCCACCAGTGATCCAGGGGTCTCCTATGGCTACACCTTC
cdr3_aa: CATSDPGVSYGYTF
j_call: TRBJ1-2
clone_size: -
v_call: TRBV24-1
d_call: -

cdr3_nt: TGCGCCAGCGCACAGGGGAACTCCGGGGAGCTGTTTTTT
cdr3_aa: CASAQGNSGELFF
j_call: TRBJ2-2
clone_size: -
v_call: TRBV5-1
d_call: TRBD1

cdr3_nt: TGTGCCAGCAGTTACAAGGGGGCGGACAATCAGCCCCAGCATTTT
cdr3_aa: CASSYKGADNQPQHF
j_call: TRBJ1-5
clone_size: -
v_call: TRBV6-2/TRBV6-3
d_call: TRBD1

cdr3_nt: TGTGCCAGCAGCCTAGGCCGGGGGACGAACACTGAAGCTTTCTTT
cdr3_aa: CASSLGRGTNTEAFF
j_call: TRBJ1-1
clone_size: -
v_call: TRBV3-1/TRBV3-2
d_call: -